Listed here is a single T cell receptor (beta chain). This clonotype was counted between two and nine times. Which antigen it targets is not known. Base qualities were left out, and no much larger clone turns up one base away. Explained via the paper, the treatment or condition label denotes: allogeneic hematopoietic cell transplantation with graft depleted of TCRalphabeta T cells and CD19 B cells. The transplant recipients were children given TCRalphabeta/CD19-depleted allogeneic hematopoietic cell grafts. The library was obtained by PCR. The sequencer listed for this sample is Illumina HiSeq 2500. TCR library preparation used molecular barcoding, with unique molecular identifiers applied to normalize quantification of the TCRbeta repertoire. The public sequencing data were trimmed at Q25 with fastp and processed into clonotypes with MiXCR by TCRdb, which kept only in-frame beta chains. Rows with a matching CDR3 protein are joined into one entry that keeps the most common DNA and genes. This sample gives 500,000 to 600,000 distinct CDR3 sequences in total; more than 20% of them show up just once. The top ten clones comprise just over 35% of the sample.

The data belong to a study of T-cell reconstitution after alpha-beta-depleted transplantation in children (dated by TCRdb to 2016 to 2018). Describing the broader study: T-cell immune reconstitution after TCRalphabeta/CD19-depleted allogeneic hematopoietic cell transplantation in children was quantitatively tracked in the study by means of TCR repertoire profiling. Study-wide findings and limitations: About two months after transplant, the apparently early recovery of alphabetaT-cell counts reportedly depended on just several hundred clones that had expanded rapidly and came from non-depleted graft cells. In some patients, high TCRbeta diversity at day 60 was attributed to recipient T cells and intrathymic progenitors that had survived conditioning. Hyperexpanded clone frequencies declined over subsequent months; after one year, T-cell counts and TCRbeta diversity were mostly attributed to newly produced T cells.

V has 5 bases trimmed and J has 2 bases trimmed; junction bases matching no gene number 18. Inclusive of the bounding cysteine and phenylalanine, the CDR3 is 19 residues long. The only DNA kept is the CDR3, 57 bases in frame from the first base. Recombination connected TRBV12-3 or TRBV12-4 to TRBJ2-7, and TRBD2 aligns with 10 junction nucleotides. The specimen was PBMCs, collected before TCRalphabeta/CD19-depleted stem cell transplant. This sequence originates from a boy under two years old with Wiskott-Aldrich syndrome, due to receive a stem cell transplant. This receptor carries the CDR3 CASSPNIGSSGRRAYEQYF. The sequence in DNA is TGTGCCAGCAGTCCGAACATCGGGTCTAGCGGGAGACGGGCCTACGAGCAGTACTTC.